The TCR beta chain under discussion was sequenced for a study of blood T cell repertoires in COVID-19. At the level of the study: Samples taken during acute and convalescent COVID-19 were collected in the United States, Italy and Spain. T cells, B-cell-depleted T cells, or PBMCs supplied cDNA or gDNA.

The CDR3 contains 14 residues. V was clipped by 1 base and J by 4 bases; unmatched bases: 4. In germline, CDR1 is LGHNA, CDR2 YNFKEQ. Assay: immunoSEQ multiplex PCR; the TCRdb copy retains only in-frame clones and omits some. This table holds under 130,000 clones, roughly 87% found once. Sequencing input: peripheral blood. This TCR derives from a man aged 50 or older in a cohort sampled during active COVID-19. The chain employs TRBV4-2 and TRBJ2-7, with 7 bases identical to TRBD1. CDR3 nucleotides: TGTGCCAGCAGCCAAGGACAGGGTGCGTACGAGCAGTACTTC. It encodes CASSQGQGAYEQYF.